Following are 27 T cell receptor beta chains from one sample sequenced in a study of blood T cell repertoires in COVID-19. Method: immunoSEQ multiplex PCR; TCRdb's copy keeps in-frame clones and lacks some. Among nearly 70,000 clones listed, about four fifths were seen once. Material for sequencing was peripheral blood. These receptors were taken from an elderly woman with acute or convalescent COVID-19.

On this clone itself: A junction end diverges from the germline sequence, so it may reflect a read error. J is TRBJ2-3 and V is TRBV5-1, with D possibly TRBD1 on 5 matching bases. The CDR3 runs 11 residues. Germline loops: CDR1 SGHRS, CDR2 YFSETQ. This CDR3 is CASSSTVSTDF. The DNA of the CDR3 is TGCGCCAGCAGCTCGACAGTTTCAACGGATTTT.

The rearrangement joins TRBV7-2 to TRBJ1-5, with D hard to call. V was trimmed by 1 base and J by 9 bases, leaving 7 bases between them. The germline CDR1 and CDR2 sequences are SGHTA and FQGNSA. There are 12 residues in the CDR3. For the CDR3, the DNA is TGTGCCAGCAGCTTAGGAGTACGGCCCCAGCATTTT. Amino acids: CASSLGVRPQHF.

The CDR3 coding sequence is TGTGCCAGCTCACCCGGGGGGCCCTCCTACGAGCAGTACTTC. Translated, it gives CASSPGGPSYEQYF. The V gene is TRBV18, the J gene TRBJ2-7, with D perhaps matching TRBD2 (7 bases). The CDR3 length is 14 residues. CDR1 KGHSH and CDR2 LQKENI come from the germline V gene. V dropped 3 bases and J dropped 0 bases, with 9 bases sitting between them.

The gene calls are TRBV12-5 and TRBJ2-3, with D unresolved. The V gene lost 0 bases and the J gene lost 6 bases, with 16 bases spanning the gap. The length of the CDR3 is 16 residues. Germline values: CDR1 LGHNT, CDR2 FRNRAP. In DNA form, the CDR3 reads TGTGCTAGTGGTTTGGTACTCGGCAGGTCTGGGGATACGCAGTATTTT. Its protein product is CASGLVLGRSGDTQYF.

The J gene is TRBJ2-1, the V gene TRBV6-5, with 8 bases fitting TRBD1. The J segment lost 5 bases and the V segment lost 6 bases, leaving 6 bases of the junction unmatched. The CDR3 contains 14 residues. CDR1 is MNHEY and CDR2 is SVGAGI in the germline V gene. CDR3 loop: CASRPDRDDNEQFF. CDR3 DNA sequence: TGTGCCAGCAGACCGGACAGGGACGACAATGAGCAGTTCTTC.

This chain links TRBV2 with TRBJ1-3; D perhaps matches TRBD1 (6 bases). The V gene's germline CDR1 is SNHLY and CDR2 FYNNEI. V was clipped by 6 bases and J by 4 bases, with 10 bases between them. The CDR3 spans 13 residues. CDR3: CASRYREGNTIYF. The DNA of the CDR3 is TGTGCCAGCAGATACAGGGAAGGAAACACCATATATTTT.

Here the CDR3 DNA reads TGTGCCAGCAGCGTCACATCGAGCGGTGGCTACACCTTC. This codes for CASSVTSSGGYTF. The chain is built from TRBV5-4 and TRBJ1-2; D is ambiguous. V was shortened by 4 bases and J by 7 bases, with 14 bases between the two germline ends. The CDR3 sequence is 13 residues long. Germline values: CDR1 SGHNT, CDR2 YYREEE (reference sequence). Combining the CDR3 with reference TRBV5-4 and TRBJ1-2 gives the whole variable domain ETGVTQSPTHLIKTRGQQVTLRCSSQSGHNTVSWYQQALGQGPQFIFQYYREEENGRGNFPPRFSGLQFPNYSSELNVNALELDDSALYLCASSVTSSGGYTFGSGTRLTVV.

The V and J genes are TRBV5-1 and TRBJ2-7; perhaps TRBD1 as D (6 bases). The germline V and J ends were trimmed by 0 bases and 7 bases, with 17 bases remaining between them. The germline V gene has CDR1 SGHRS and CDR2 YFSETQ. This CDR3 contains 15 residues. The CDR3 DNA reads TGCGCCAGCAGCTTGGTTTTGGGCAGGGGCGGGGAGCAGTACTTC. Translating it yields CASSLVLGRGGEQYF.

The gene calls are TRBV7-6 and TRBJ2-5; 12 nucleotides match TRBD2. V trimming: 1 base; J trimming: 2 bases; junction bases outside the gene matches: 2. Germline V gene data show CDR1 as SGHVS and CDR2 as FNYEAQ. This CDR3 is 16 amino acids long. The CDR3 region has the DNA TGTGCCAGCAGCTTAGGGCTAGCGGGGGGGCAAGAGACCCAGTACTTC. It yields the protein CASSLGLAGGQETQYF.

This clone was seen a few times. V gene TRBV6-5 combines with J gene TRBJ2-7, with 7 bases lining up with TRBD1. The trim removed 6 bases at V and 0 bases at J, leaving 8 bases unmatched. Germline values: CDR1 MNHEY, CDR2 SVGAGI. This CDR3 region has 15 residues. CDR3 protein: CASRSGQALSYEQYF. In nucleotides, the CDR3 is TGTGCCAGCAGGTCCGGACAGGCGCTCTCCTACGAGCAGTACTTC.

This chain links TRBV24-1 with TRBJ2-1, with TRBD1 matching 8 bases. The CDR3 sequence is 15 residues long. V gave up 9 bases and J gave up 6 bases; unmatched junction bases: 12. Germline CDR1 and CDR2: KGHDR and SFDVKD. CDR3 residues: CATAKSGTGINEQFF. The CDR3 coding sequence is TGTGCCACCGCGAAATCCGGGACAGGCATCAATGAGCAGTTCTTC.

The chain links TRBV11-2 to TRBJ2-1, with unresolved D. The CDR3 sequence is 15 residues long. Trimming stripped 1 base from V and 4 bases from J, with 11 bases between. CDR1 and CDR2 (germline): SGHAT, FQNNGV. The CDR3 here is CASSLVRGVYNEQFF. The CDR3 nucleotides read TGTGCCAGCAGCTTAGTACGCGGAGTTTACAATGAGCAGTTCTTC.

The chain combines TRBV3-1 (or the pseudogene TRBV3-2) with TRBJ2-7; possibly TRBD1 for D (6 bases). Germline V lookup: CDR1 LGHDT, CDR2 YNNKEL (reference sequence). V gave up 2 bases and J gave up 11 bases, with 19 bases separating them. The CDR3 loop spans 14 amino acids. CDR3 DNA: TGTGCCAGCAGCCAAAACCTCCCTGGACAGTCGAAGTACTTC. Translating gives CASSQNLPGQSKYF.

The chain is built from TRBV18 and TRBJ2-1; 9 positions agree with TRBD2. This CDR3 has 15 amino acids. V was pared by 3 bases and J by 6 bases, with 6 bases of the junction left unmatched. Germline V lookup: CDR1 KGHSH, CDR2 LQKENI. The CDR3 coding sequence is TGTGCCAGCTCACCCGGCGGGGGGGCTAGCAATGAGCAGTTCTTC. Translating gives CASSPGGGASNEQFF.

By proportion, this clone is medium-sized. Other nucleotide sequences in the sample specify the same CDR3. CDR3 loop: CASSQVGLAGGPGEQFF. For the CDR3, the DNA is TGTGCCAGCAGCCAAGTGGGTCTAGCGGGGGGGCCTGGTGAGCAGTTCTTC. The rearrangement links TRBV3-1 (or the pseudogene TRBV3-2) to TRBJ2-1; 12 nucleotides match TRBD2. Looked up from germline, CDR1 is LGHDT and CDR2 is YNNKEL (reference sequence). This CDR3 is built from 17 residues. Trimming took 1 base from V and 9 from J; bases not matched to a gene: 10.

The DNA of the CDR3 is TGTGCCAGCAGCCCCGGACTAGTTCCCGAGCAGTACTTC. Protein product: CASSPGLVPEQYF. This chain joins TRBV5-6 and TRBJ2-7; TRBD2 agrees at 7 bases. V was pared by 4 bases and J by 6 bases, with 7 bases of the junction left unmatched. The CDR3 covers 13 residues. Per germline, CDR1 SGHDT and CDR2 YYEEEE.

The chain employs TRBV2 and TRBJ1-2, with a weak D call TRBD1 (5 bases). The V end was cut by 6 bases, the J end by 1 base, with 15 bases between. This CDR3 is 15 amino acids long. Germline V gene sequence: CDR1 SNHLY, CDR2 FYNNEI. CDR3 sequence: CASRANWGDNYGYTF. The CDR3 DNA follows: TGTGCCAGCAGAGCAAATTGGGGGGATAACTATGGCTACACCTTC.

This clone has only a few counts. The CDR3 sequence: CASSQNKGDSPLHF. CDR3 DNA: TGTGCCAGCAGCCAGAATAAAGGGGATTCACCCCTCCACTTT. The V call is TRBV6-5, the J call TRBJ1-6; possible D gene TRBD1, 5 bases. The ends were cut back, 6 bases at V and 8 bases at J, with 14 bases in the middle. Germline CDR1 and CDR2: MNHEY and SVGAGI. The CDR3 extends over 14 amino acids.

The V and J genes are TRBV7-6 and TRBJ2-7; TRBD1 agrees at 8 bases. The germline V gene encodes CDR1 SGHVS and CDR2 FNYEAQ. The CDR3 spans 14 residues. J lost 2 bases, V lost 5 bases, and 5 bases had no gene match. The CDR3 protein is CASSRMTGAYEQYF. As DNA, the CDR3 is TGTGCCAGCAGCCGGATGACAGGGGCCTACGAGCAGTACTTC.

The chain uses TRBV15 and TRBJ2-1; the match to TRBD1 covers 8 bases. This CDR3 has 16 residues. Germline CDR1 reads LNHNV; CDR2 reads YYDKDF (reference sequence). Unmatched junction bases numbered 11, after V lost 0 bases and J lost 10 bases. As DNA, the CDR3 is TGTGCCACCAGCAGAGATGTTCAGGGGGCGCCCCCCGAGCAGTTCTTC. Residues: CATSRDVQGAPPEQFF.

This chain uses TRBV7-9 with TRBJ1-1; the D is unclear. V gave up 6 bases and J gave up 4 bases, with 12 bases separating them. The CDR3 runs to 13 residues. The germline gives CDR1 SEHNR, CDR2 FQNEAQ (reference sequence). The CDR3 region is CASRIQGGTEAFF. Written as DNA, the CDR3 is TGTGCCAGCAGGATTCAAGGAGGCACTGAAGCTTTCTTT.

J is TRBJ2-3 and V is TRBV5-4; 7 nucleotides match TRBD1. Germline CDR1 SGHNT, CDR2 YYREEE (reference sequence). J lost 3 bases, V lost 2 bases, and 6 bases had no gene match. The length of the CDR3 is 15 residues. CDR3 in amino acids: CASSFQQGITDTQYF. The CDR3 nucleotides read TGTGCCAGCAGCTTCCAACAGGGGATAACAGATACGCAGTATTTT.

This clone has more than one count but fewer than ten. V and J are TRBV10-3 and TRBJ2-2, with D perhaps matching TRBD1 (5 bases). The CDR3 spans 14 residues. From germline, CDR1 is ENHRY and CDR2 SYGVKD. Deletions cut 3 bases from V and 4 bases from J, with 9 bases between. CDR3 DNA: TGTGCCATCAGTGACCCTACAGGCACCGGGGAGCTGTTTTTT. Its protein is CAISDPTGTGELFF.

This clone turned up a few times. The chain has TRBV11-2 and TRBJ2-2; D may be TRBD1 (6 bases). Trimming took off 8 bases at V and 4 bases at J, with 14 bases between the two ends. Germline V gene data show CDR1 as SGHAT and CDR2 as FQNNGV. The CDR3 has 14 amino acids. Here the CDR3 DNA reads TGTGCCAGCGGAAAACAGGGCGGCACCGGGGAGCTGTTTTTT. Its protein product is CASGKQGGTGELFF.

J is TRBJ2-7 and V is TRBV6-5, with 11 bases lining up with TRBD1. V was clipped by 5 bases and J by 3 bases; unmatched bases: 3. This CDR3 has 14 amino acids. Germline V lookup: CDR1 MNHEY, CDR2 SVGAGI. The CDR3 DNA follows: TGTGCCAGCAGTATAGGGACAGGGGGCTACGAGCAGTACTTC. This codes for CASSIGTGGYEQYF.

This clone occurred a few times. The chain combines TRBV20-1 with TRBJ1-2, with 7 bases fitting TRBD1. With V trimmed by 6 bases and J by 3 bases, 7 bases remained unmatched. This CDR3 spans 13 amino acids. Germline lookup yields CDR1 DFQATT and CDR2 SNEGSKA (reference sequence). The CDR3 nucleotides are TGCAGTGCGAGTTGGACAGGCCACTATGGCTACACCTTC. This encodes CSASWTGHYGYTF.

This chain connects TRBV12-3 or TRBV12-4 to TRBJ1-2, with 9 nucleotides matching TRBD1. CDR3 length equals 13 residues. V was pared by 7 bases and J by 8 bases, with 8 bases of the junction left unmatched. The CDR3 loop reads CASNIQGAGGYTF. In DNA form, the CDR3 reads TGTGCCAGCAACATACAGGGGGCGGGAGGCTACACCTTC.